This record covers a single T cell receptor beta chain. This clonotype appeared a few times. Which antigen it targets is not known. No much larger clonotype is one base removed from it; base qualities were not supplied. This specimen belongs to a study of T cell repertoires in cytomegalovirus infection (dated by TCRdb to the late 2010s). A note on the overall study: Alongside well-studied HLA-B-restricted epitopes, the peptide stimulations were aimed at recently identified HLA-C-restricted CMV epitopes, whose presentation resists viral immunomodulation. The HLA type of each donor mattered for the analysis, because public TCR beta signatures pointed to carriage of CMV infection along with the matching HLA type. Overall study results and their limits: In both this cohort and an independent cohort of 350 or so donors, the cumulative frequency of public TCR beta family members distinguished carriers of CMV infection plus the relevant HLA type. The ex vivo response was dominated by HLA-C-restricted CMV-specific TCR beta clonotypes, which also provided the single most frequent clonotype in two of eight donors.

The instrument given in TCRdb is Illumina HiSeq 1500. In TCRdb, the public reads were trimmed at Q25 with fastp and aligned with MiXCR, with productive beta chains retained. When rows share a CDR3 protein, they turn into one entry using the most common DNA and genes. Across this sample there are 100,000 to 150,000 distinct CDR3 sequences, with approximately 30% seen only once. Together, the top ten hold around three fifths of the sample. Taken from cysteine to phenylalanine, the CDR3 has 14 residues. The DNA shown is the 42-base CDR3, in frame from base 1. Cut back by 4 bases and 7 bases, the V and J ends lie 11 bases apart. According to the germline V gene (reference sequence), CDR1 reads MNHEY and CDR2 reads SMNVEV. In light of the paper, this sample's treatment or condition label describes: in vitro stimulation with specific CMV peptide epitopes to enrich CMV-specific T cells.

The rearrangement joined TRBV27 to TRBJ1-6, and TRBD1 may be the D gene, going by 5 matching bases. The material was CD8+ T cells from cultured PBMCs, obtained from culture after CMV antigen stimulation. The TCR comes from a human donor in good health (CMV status not recorded). Some clones in this sample may be carry-over from other donors' samples. CDR3 sequence: CASSSGTGNSPLHF. The sequenced DNA: TGTGCCAGCAGTTCGGGGACGGGAAATTCACCCCTCCACTTT.